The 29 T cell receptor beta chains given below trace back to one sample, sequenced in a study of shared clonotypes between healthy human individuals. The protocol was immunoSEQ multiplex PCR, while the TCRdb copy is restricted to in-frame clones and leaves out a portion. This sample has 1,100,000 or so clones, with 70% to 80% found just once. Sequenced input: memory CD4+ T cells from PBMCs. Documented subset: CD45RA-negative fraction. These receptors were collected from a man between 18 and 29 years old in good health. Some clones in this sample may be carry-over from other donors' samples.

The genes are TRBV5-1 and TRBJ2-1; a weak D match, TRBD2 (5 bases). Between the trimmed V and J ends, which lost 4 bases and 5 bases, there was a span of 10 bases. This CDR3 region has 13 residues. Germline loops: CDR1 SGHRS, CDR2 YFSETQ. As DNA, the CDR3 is TGCGCCAGCAGCCTCGGGATTAACAATGAGCAGTTCTTC. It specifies CASSLGINNEQFF.

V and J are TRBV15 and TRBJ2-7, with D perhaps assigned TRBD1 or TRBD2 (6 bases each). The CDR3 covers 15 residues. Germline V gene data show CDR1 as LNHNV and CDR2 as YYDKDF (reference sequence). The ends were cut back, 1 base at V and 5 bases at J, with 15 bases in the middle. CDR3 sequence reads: CATSRVQGRFHEQYF. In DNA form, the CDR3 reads TGTGCCACCAGCAGAGTGCAGGGGAGGTTCCACGAGCAGTACTTC.

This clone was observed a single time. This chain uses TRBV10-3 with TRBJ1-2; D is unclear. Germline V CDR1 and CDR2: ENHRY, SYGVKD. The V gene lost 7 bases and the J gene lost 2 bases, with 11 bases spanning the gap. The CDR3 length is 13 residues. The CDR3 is CAINGLENYGYTF. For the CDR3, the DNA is TGTGCCATCAACGGGTTAGAGAACTATGGCTACACCTTC.

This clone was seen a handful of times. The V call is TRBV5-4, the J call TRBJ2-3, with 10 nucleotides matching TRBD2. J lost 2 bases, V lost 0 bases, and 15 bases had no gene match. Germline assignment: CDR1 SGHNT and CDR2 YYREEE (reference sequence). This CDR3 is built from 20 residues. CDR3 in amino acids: CASSLVRLTPGTSVTDTQYF. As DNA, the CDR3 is TGTGCCAGCAGCTTGGTTAGGCTTACCCCGGGGACTAGCGTCACAGATACGCAGTATTTT.

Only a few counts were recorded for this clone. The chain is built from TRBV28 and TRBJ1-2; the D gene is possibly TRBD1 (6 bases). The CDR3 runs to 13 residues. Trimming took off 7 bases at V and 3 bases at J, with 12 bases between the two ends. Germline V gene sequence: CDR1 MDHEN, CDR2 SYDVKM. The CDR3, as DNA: TGTGCCAGCAACGAGGGGGGTTACTATGGCTACACCTTC. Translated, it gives CASNEGGYYGYTF.

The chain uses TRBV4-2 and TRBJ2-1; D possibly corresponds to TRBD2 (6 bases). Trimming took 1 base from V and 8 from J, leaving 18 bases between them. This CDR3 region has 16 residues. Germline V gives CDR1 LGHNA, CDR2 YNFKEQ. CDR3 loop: CASSQVGLGGFDEQFF. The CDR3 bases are TGTGCCAGCAGCCAAGTGGGACTTGGAGGTTTCGATGAGCAGTTCTTC.

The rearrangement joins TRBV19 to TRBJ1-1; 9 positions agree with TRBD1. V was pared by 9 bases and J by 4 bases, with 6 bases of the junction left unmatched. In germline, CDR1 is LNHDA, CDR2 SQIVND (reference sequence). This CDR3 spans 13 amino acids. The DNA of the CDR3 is TGTGCCAGCACAGGGGGCGGGGGCACTGAAGCTTTCTTT. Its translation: CASTGGGGTEAFF.

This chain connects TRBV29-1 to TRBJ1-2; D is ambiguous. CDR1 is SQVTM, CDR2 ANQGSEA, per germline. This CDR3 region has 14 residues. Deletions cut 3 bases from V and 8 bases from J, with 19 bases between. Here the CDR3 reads CSVDLALGRRGYTF. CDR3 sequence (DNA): TGCAGCGTTGATTTGGCCTTAGGCAGGAGGGGCTACACCTTC.

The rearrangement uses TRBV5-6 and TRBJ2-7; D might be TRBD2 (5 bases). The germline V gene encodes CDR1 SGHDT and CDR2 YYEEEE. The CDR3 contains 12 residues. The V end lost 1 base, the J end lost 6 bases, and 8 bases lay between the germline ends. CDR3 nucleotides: TGTGCCAGCAGCTTGTTAGCGAGCGAGCAGTACTTC. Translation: CASSLLASEQYF.

The CDR3 DNA follows: TGTGCCAGCAAGGGACTAGCGGGAGATACCTACAATGAGCAGTTCTTC. Protein: CASKGLAGDTYNEQFF. The chain employs TRBV27 and TRBJ2-1; TRBD2 agrees at 14 bases. In germline, CDR1 is MNHEY, CDR2 SMNVEV (reference sequence). This CDR3 is built from 16 residues. V lost 7 bases to trimming and J lost 2 bases; unmatched junction nucleotides: 4.

In DNA, the CDR3 is TGTGCCAGCAGGCCCGGGACAGGGGTCACAGATACGCAGTATTTT. It codes for CASRPGTGVTDTQYF. The chain employs TRBV6-1 and TRBJ2-3; TRBD1 matches 10 bases. CDR3 size: 15 residues. Trimming at V came to 6 bases and at J to 2 bases, leaving 5 bases not matched to a gene. The germline CDR1 and CDR2 sequences are MNHNS and SASEGT.

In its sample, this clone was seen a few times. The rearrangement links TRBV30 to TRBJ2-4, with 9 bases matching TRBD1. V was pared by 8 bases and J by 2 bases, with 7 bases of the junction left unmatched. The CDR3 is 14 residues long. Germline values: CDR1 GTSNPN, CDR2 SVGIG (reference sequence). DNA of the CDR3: TGTGCCACAGAGACAGGGGGAACCAAAAACATTCAGTACTTC. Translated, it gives CATETGGTKNIQYF.

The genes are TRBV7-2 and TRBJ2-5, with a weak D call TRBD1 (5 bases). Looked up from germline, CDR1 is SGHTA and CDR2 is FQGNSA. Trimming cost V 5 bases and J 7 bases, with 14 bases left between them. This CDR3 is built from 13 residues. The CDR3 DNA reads TGTGCCAGCAGCATTCAGCCAAGGGGGACCCAGTACTTC. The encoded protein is CASSIQPRGTQYF.

The CDR3 protein is CASSQPSGGYNEQFF. The CDR3 DNA reads TGTGCCAGCAGTCAACCTTCAGGGGGGTACAATGAGCAGTTCTTC. This chain uses TRBV7-8 with TRBJ2-1, with D tentatively TRBD1 (7 bases). CDR1 SGHVS and CDR2 FQNEAQ come from the germline V gene. V gave up 6 bases and J gave up 4 bases, with 16 bases separating them. The CDR3 totals 15 residues.

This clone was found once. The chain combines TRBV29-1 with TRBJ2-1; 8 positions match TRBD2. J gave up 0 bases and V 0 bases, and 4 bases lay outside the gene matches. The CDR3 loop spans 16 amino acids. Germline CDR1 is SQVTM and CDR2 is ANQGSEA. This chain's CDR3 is CSVEEVSGSSYNEQFF. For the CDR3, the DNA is TGCAGCGTTGAAGAGGTGAGCGGGAGCTCCTACAATGAGCAGTTCTTC.

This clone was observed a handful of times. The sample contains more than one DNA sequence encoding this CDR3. The CDR3 loop reads CASSLAGGRYEQYF. CDR3 DNA: TGTGCCAGCAGCTTAGCGGGCGGGCGCTACGAGCAGTACTTC. The genes are TRBV7-8 and TRBJ2-7; D possibly corresponds to TRBD2 (5 bases). V was pared by 0 bases and J by 3 bases, with 9 bases between. Per the germline V gene, CDR1 is SGHVS and CDR2 is FQNEAQ. CDR3 length: 14 residues.

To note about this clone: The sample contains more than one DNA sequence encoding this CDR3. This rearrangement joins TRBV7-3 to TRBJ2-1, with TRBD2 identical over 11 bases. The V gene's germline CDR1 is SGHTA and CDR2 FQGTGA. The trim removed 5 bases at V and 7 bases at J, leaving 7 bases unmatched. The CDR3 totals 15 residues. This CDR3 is CASSPGLAGANEQFF. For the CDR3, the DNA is TGTGCCAGCAGCCCCGGACTAGCGGGTGCGAATGAGCAGTTCTTC.

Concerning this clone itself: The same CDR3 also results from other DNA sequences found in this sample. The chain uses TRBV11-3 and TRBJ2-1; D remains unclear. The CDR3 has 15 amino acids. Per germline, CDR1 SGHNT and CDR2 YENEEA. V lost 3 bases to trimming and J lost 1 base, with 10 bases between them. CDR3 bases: TGTGCCAGCAGCTTGGGCGGATCGTCCTACAATGAGCAGTTCTTC. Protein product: CASSLGGSSYNEQFF.

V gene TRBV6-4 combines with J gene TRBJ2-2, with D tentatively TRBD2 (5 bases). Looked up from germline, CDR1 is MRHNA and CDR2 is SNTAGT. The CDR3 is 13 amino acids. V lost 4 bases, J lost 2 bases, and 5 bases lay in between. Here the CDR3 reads CASSGTNTGELFF. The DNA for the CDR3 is TGTGCCAGCAGTGGGACTAACACCGGGGAGCTGTTTTTT.

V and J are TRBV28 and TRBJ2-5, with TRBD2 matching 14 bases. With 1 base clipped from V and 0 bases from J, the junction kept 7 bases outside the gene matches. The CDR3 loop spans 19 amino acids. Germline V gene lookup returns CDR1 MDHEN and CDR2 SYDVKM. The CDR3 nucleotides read TGTGCCAGCAGTTTATTGATTCGGACTAGCGGGAGGTACCAAGAGACCCAGTACTTC. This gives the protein CASSLLIRTSGRYQETQYF.

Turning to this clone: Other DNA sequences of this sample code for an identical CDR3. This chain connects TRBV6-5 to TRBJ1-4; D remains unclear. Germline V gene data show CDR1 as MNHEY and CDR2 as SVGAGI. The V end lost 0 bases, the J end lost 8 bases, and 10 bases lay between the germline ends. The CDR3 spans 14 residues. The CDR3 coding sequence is TGTGCCAGCAGTTACTCTTCGGGCGGGGAAAAACTGTTTTTT. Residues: CASSYSSGGEKLFF.

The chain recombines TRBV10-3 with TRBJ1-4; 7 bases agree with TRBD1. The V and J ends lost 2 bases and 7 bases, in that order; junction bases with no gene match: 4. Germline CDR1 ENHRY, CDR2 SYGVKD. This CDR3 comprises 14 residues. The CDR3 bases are TGTGCCATCAGTGAGGGGCAGGGGGGTGAAAAACTGTTTTTT. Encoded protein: CAISEGQGGEKLFF.

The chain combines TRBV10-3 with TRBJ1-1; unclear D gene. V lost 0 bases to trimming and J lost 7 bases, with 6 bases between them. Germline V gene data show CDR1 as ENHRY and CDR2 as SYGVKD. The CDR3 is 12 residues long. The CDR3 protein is CAISESRVEAFF. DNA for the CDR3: TGTGCCATCAGTGAGTCGAGGGTTGAAGCTTTCTTT.

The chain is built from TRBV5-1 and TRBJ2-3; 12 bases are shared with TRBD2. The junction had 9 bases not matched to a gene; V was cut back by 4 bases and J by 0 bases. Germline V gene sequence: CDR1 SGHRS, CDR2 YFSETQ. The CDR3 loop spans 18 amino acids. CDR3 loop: CASSATSGSPSSTDTQYF. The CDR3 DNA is TGCGCCAGCAGCGCGACTAGCGGGAGTCCCTCTAGCACAGATACGCAGTATTTT.

For the CDR3, the DNA is TGTGCCAGCAGCTCACCCGGCGGGAGGGCTGTGTTGAGCGAGCAGTACTTC. This sequence encodes CASSSPGGRAVLSEQYF. This chain joins TRBV7-8 and TRBJ2-7; 9 bases map to TRBD2. This CDR3 region has 17 residues. V gave up 4 bases and J gave up 6 bases; unmatched junction bases: 16. CDR1 and CDR2 from the germline V gene are SGHVS and FQNEAQ.

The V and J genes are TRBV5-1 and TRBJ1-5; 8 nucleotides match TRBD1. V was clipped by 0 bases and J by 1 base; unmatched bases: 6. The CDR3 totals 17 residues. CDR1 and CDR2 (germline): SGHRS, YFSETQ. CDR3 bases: TGCGCCAGCAGCTTGGAAGCAGGGGGCAGCAGCAATCAGCCCCAGCATTTT. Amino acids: CASSLEAGGSSNQPQHF.

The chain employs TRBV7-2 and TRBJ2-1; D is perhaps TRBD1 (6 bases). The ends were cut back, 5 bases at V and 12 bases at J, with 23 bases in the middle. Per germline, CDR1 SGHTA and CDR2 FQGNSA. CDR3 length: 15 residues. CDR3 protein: CASSPWTVRLESQFF. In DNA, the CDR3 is TGTGCCAGCAGCCCTTGGACAGTGCGCCTGGAATCGCAGTTCTTC.

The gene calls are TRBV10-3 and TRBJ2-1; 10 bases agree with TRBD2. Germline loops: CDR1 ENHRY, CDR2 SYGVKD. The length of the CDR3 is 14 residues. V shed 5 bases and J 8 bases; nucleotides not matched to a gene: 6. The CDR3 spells CAISSGLAADEQFF. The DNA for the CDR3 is TGTGCCATCAGTAGCGGACTAGCGGCGGATGAGCAGTTCTTC.

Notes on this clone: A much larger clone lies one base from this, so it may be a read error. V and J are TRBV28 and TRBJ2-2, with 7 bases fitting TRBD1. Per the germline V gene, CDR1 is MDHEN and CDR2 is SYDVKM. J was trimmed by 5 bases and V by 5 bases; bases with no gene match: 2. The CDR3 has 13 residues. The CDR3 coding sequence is TGTGCCAGCAGTCCACAGGGGACCGGGGAGCTGTTTTTT. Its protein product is CASSPQGTGELFF.